One and the same sample provided the 20 T cell receptor beta chains below, sequenced in a study of OX40 agonist ivuxolimab in advanced cancers. Produced via immunoSEQ multiplex PCR; TCRdb's table is partial and in-frame only. The table records about 58,000 clones, about 85% of them present only once. This specimen was CD4+ or CD8+ T cells sorted from blood, taken in a trial of the OX40 agonist ivuxolimab. The receptor set was obtained from an adult with an advanced solid tumor such as melanoma, head and neck, liver or kidney cancer.

The V and J genes are TRBV7-3 and TRBJ2-4, with D uncertain. In germline, CDR1 is SGHTA, CDR2 FQGTGA. The CDR3 has 16 residues. Trimming removed 5 bases at V and 4 bases at J, with 18 bases between. CDR3 loop: CASSLVCLERKNIQYF. The CDR3 DNA follows: TGTGCCAGCAGCCTAGTATGTTTAGAGAGGAAAAACATTCAGTACTTC.

This chain uses TRBV25-1 with TRBJ2-2; tentative D call: TRBD1 (5 bases). The germline V gene has CDR1 MGHDK and CDR2 SYGVNS. This CDR3 spans 13 amino acids. V lost 6 bases and J lost 4, with 9 bases in between. CDR3 protein: CASRGQGTGELFF. CDR3 coding DNA: TGTGCCAGCAGAGGTCAGGGCACCGGGGAGCTGTTTTTT.

In regard to this clone: A read error may produce the germline difference seen at one junction end. The V and J genes are TRBV7-2 and TRBJ1-1; no reliable D call. Germline assignment: CDR1 SGHTA and CDR2 FQGNSA. This CDR3 is 16 amino acids long. The CDR3 DNA is TGTGCCAGCAGCGTAGCATCAGGCGCGTTGAACACTGAAGCTTTCTTT. This gives the protein CASSVASGALNTEAFF.

The chain joins TRBV19 to TRBJ1-5; 9 bases fit TRBD1. Germline loops: CDR1 LNHDA, CDR2 SQIVND (reference sequence). CDR3 length equals 17 residues. With V trimmed by 10 bases and J by 1 base, 14 bases remained unmatched. DNA of the CDR3: TGTGCCACCGCCTCTCCCCGGGACAGGGCGAGCAATCAGCCCCAGCATTTT. Translating gives CATASPRDRASNQPQHF.

In this sample, this clone is medium-sized. The junction differs from germline at one of its ends, possibly a read error. The chain joins TRBV7-7 to TRBJ2-2, with TRBD2 matching 7 bases. The CDR3 extends over 16 amino acids. The germline gives CDR1 SSHAT, CDR2 FNYEAQ (reference sequence). CDR3 nucleotide sequence: TGTGCTAGCAGCTTAGTTGCGGGAGATTTCGCCGGGGAGCTGTTTTTT. It yields the protein CASSLVAGDFAGELFF.

The chain couples TRBV6-5 to TRBJ2-7; 9 nucleotides match TRBD1. Germline V lookup: CDR1 MNHEY, CDR2 SVGAGI. The CDR3 has 16 residues. J lost 2 bases, V lost 4 bases, and 9 bases had no gene match. CDR3 coding DNA: TGTGCCAGCAGTTCCTACGACAGGGACAGGGCCTACGAGCAGTACTTC. Encoded protein: CASSSYDRDRAYEQYF.

The chain couples TRBV23-1 to TRBJ1-3; D is unclear. TRBV23-1 is an ORF, with its function uncertain. The CDR3 covers 12 residues. The V end was cut by 6 bases, the J end by 1 base, with 4 bases between. DNA for the CDR3: TGCGCCAGCAGACAGTCTGGAAACACCATATATTTT. Translation gives CASRQSGNTIYF.

This clone has just one count. The chain joins TRBV11-3 to TRBJ2-7; the D gene is possibly TRBD2 (5 bases). CDR3 length: 15 amino acids. V dropped 1 base and J dropped 5 bases, with 15 bases sitting between them. Germline lookup yields CDR1 SGHNT and CDR2 YENEEA. DNA of the CDR3: TGTGCCAGCAGCTTAGGTTATTTGGGGAGCCACGAGCAGTACTTC. Translating it yields CASSLGYLGSHEQYF.

This chain links TRBV30 with TRBJ2-5; D is perhaps TRBD2 (6 bases). Trimming removed 5 bases from V and 5 bases from J, with 18 bases in between. Germline values: CDR1 GTSNPN, CDR2 SVGIG (reference sequence). This CDR3 is 14 amino acids long. CDR3 in DNA: TGTGCCTGGGGGTCGGCGGGGATAGTGGAGACCCAGTACTTC. Translation gives CAWGSAGIVETQYF.

This chain links TRBV11-3 with TRBJ2-3; D is unresolved. CDR1 is SGHNT and CDR2 is YENEEA in the germline V gene. Deletions cut 5 bases from V and 2 bases from J, with 11 bases between. The CDR3 contains 14 residues. This chain's CDR3 is CASSPGPATDTQYF. The DNA of the CDR3 is TGTGCCAGCAGCCCAGGTCCGGCCACAGATACGCAGTATTTT. The full variable domain, in which reference TRBV11-3 and TRBJ2-3 provide the parts outside the CDR3, is EAGVVQSPRYKIIEKKQPVAFWCNPISGHNTLYWYLQNLGQGPELLIRYENEEAVDDSQLPKDRFSAERLKGVDSTLKIQPAELGDSAVYLCASSPGPATDTQYFGPGTRLTVL.

The gene calls are TRBV29-1 and TRBJ1-1, with 7 nucleotides matching TRBD1. The CDR3 covers 14 residues. J was trimmed by 3 bases and V by 7 bases; bases with no gene match: 11. Germline values: CDR1 SQVTM, CDR2 ANQGSEA. Written as DNA, the CDR3 is TGCAGCGGAAACACAGGGGCAACTGACACTGAAGCTTTCTTT. Translated: CSGNTGATDTEAFF. Complete variable domain (other parts from reference TRBV29-1 and TRBJ1-1): SAVISQKPSRDICQRGTSLTIQCQVDSQVTMMFWYRQQPGQSLTLIATANQGSEATYESGFVIDKFPISRPNLTFSTLTVSNMSPEDSSIYLCSGNTGATDTEAFFGQGTRLTVV.

The chain combines TRBV5-5 with TRBJ2-7; TRBD2 aligns across 11 bases. The CDR3 is made up of 15 amino acids. Germline trimming cut 4 bases from V and 5 bases from J; bases unmatched to any gene: 8. Germline V gene lookup returns CDR1 SGHKS and CDR2 YYEKEE (reference sequence). CDR3 in amino acids: CASSPRLAGINEQYF. Written as DNA, the CDR3 is TGTGCCAGCAGCCCCCGACTAGCGGGAATCAACGAGCAGTACTTC.

The chain joins TRBV27 to TRBJ1-1, with D possibly matching TRBD1 (6 bases). This CDR3 contains 15 residues. Deletions cut 3 bases from V and 4 bases from J, with 15 bases between. From germline, CDR1 is MNHEY and CDR2 SMNVEV (reference sequence). The CDR3 is CASSFGRGRITEAFF. The CDR3 DNA reads as TGTGCCAGCAGTTTTGGCAGGGGAAGGATCACTGAAGCTTTCTTT.

V is TRBV9 and J is TRBJ2-5, with a weak D call TRBD2 (5 bases). The V and J ends lost 4 bases and 4 bases respectively, with 11 bases between them. CDR3 length: 13 residues. The V gene's germline CDR1 is SGDLS and CDR2 YYNGEE. This CDR3 reads CASSRNEGETQYF. DNA of the CDR3: TGTGCCAGCAGCCGGAACGAGGGAGAGACCCAGTACTTC.

This clone occurred a few times. The V gene is TRBV27, the J gene TRBJ2-7, with D perhaps being TRBD1 or TRBD2 (5 bases each). The CDR3 contains 13 residues. In germline, CDR1 is MNHEY, CDR2 SMNVEV (reference sequence). Trimming stripped 8 bases from V and 4 bases from J, with 15 bases between. The CDR3 spells CASGTIPGYEQYF. The CDR3 nucleotides are TGTGCCAGCGGGACCATCCCGGGGTACGAGCAGTACTTC.

The chain has TRBV7-9 and TRBJ2-1, with TRBD2 matching 11 bases. The ends lost 5 bases at V and 7 bases at J; junction bases unmatched: 7. The CDR3 is made up of 15 amino acids. Germline V gene sequence: CDR1 SEHNR, CDR2 FQNEAQ (reference sequence). CDR3 nucleotides: TGTGCCAGCAGCCGCCTAGCGGGAGGACGAAATGAGCAGTTCTTC. Its translation is CASSRLAGGRNEQFF.

The rearrangement links TRBV6-6 to TRBJ1-3; D unresolved. With 0 bases removed from V and 4 bases from J, the gap between germline ends came to 13 bases. The CDR3 has 16 amino acids. CDR1 MNHNY and CDR2 SVGAGI come from the germline V gene (reference sequence). The CDR3 region is CASSYSSPGGGNTIYF. The CDR3 DNA is TGTGCCAGCAGTTACTCGAGTCCCGGCGGGGGAAACACCATATATTTT.

This rearrangement joins TRBV29-1 to TRBJ2-3; D not certain. The CDR3 has 13 amino acids. The V end lost 7 bases, the J end lost 2 bases, and 13 bases lay between the germline ends. Germline V gene sequence: CDR1 SQVTM, CDR2 ANQGSEA. The CDR3 loop reads CSAPVGVTDTQYF. CDR3 DNA: TGCAGCGCCCCGGTCGGAGTCACAGATACGCAGTATTTT.

The rearrangement joins TRBV7-2 to TRBJ2-1; 11 positions match TRBD2. The CDR3 consists of 16 residues. The ends lost 6 bases at V and 2 bases at J; junction bases unmatched: 6. The V gene's germline CDR1 is SGHTA and CDR2 FQGNSA. The CDR3 sequence is CASSLLAGGPYNEQFF. CDR3 sequence (DNA): TGTGCCAGCAGTCTTCTAGCGGGAGGCCCCTACAATGAGCAGTTCTTC.

This chain links TRBV29-1 with TRBJ2-3; D perhaps matches TRBD2 (6 bases). CDR3 length: 13 residues. The germline gives CDR1 SQVTM, CDR2 ANQGSEA. With 7 bases removed from V and 6 bases from J, the gap between germline ends came to 17 bases. This chain's CDR3 is CSATLALGDTQYF. As DNA, the CDR3 is TGCAGCGCGACCCTAGCGCTCGGTGATACGCAGTATTTT.